The 12 T cell receptor beta chains below come from one sample, sequenced in a study of T cell changes during pregnancy in multiple sclerosis (dated by TCRdb to the late 2010s). Libraries were built with the immunoSEQ multiplex PCR assay. TCRdb stores this immuneACCESS table with in-frame sequences only. Part of the clones is absent; in the studies checked, under half of the shortfall reflects unresolved V genes, and no reason is known for the rest. The sample yields 40,000 to 50,000 clones; less than 95% were counted once. The ten largest clones add up to 8% to 10% of the sample. The material sequenced was CD8+ T cells from peripheral blood mononuclear cells, taken in the first trimester of pregnancy. The receptors originated from a female donor with multiple sclerosis, enrolled in a pregnancy study.

The CDR3 loop is CASSLDRGLYSNQPQHF. CDR3 sequence (DNA): TGTGCCAGCAGCTTAGACAGGGGGCTTTATAGCAATCAGCCCCAGCATTTT. The chain uses TRBV7-2 and TRBJ1-5; 9 bases fit TRBD1. V lost 1 base and J lost 0; bases outside the gene matches: 4. The CDR3 loop spans 17 amino acids. Germline loops: CDR1 SGHTA, CDR2 FQGNSA.

This rearrangement joins TRBV6-5 to TRBJ2-7, with TRBD1 matching 11 bases. Trimming removed 2 bases from V and 3 bases from J; junction bases left unmatched: 0. Germline V gene sequence: CDR1 MNHEY, CDR2 SVGAGI. There are 14 residues in the CDR3. The CDR3 loop is CASSYGTGGYEQYF. DNA of the CDR3: TGTGCCAGCAGTTACGGGACAGGGGGCTACGAGCAGTACTTC.

This clone was detected only once. V and J are TRBV6-5 and TRBJ2-7, with a possible D match to TRBD1 (5 bases). The germline V and J ends were trimmed by 6 bases and 3 bases, with 18 bases remaining between them. In germline, CDR1 is MNHEY, CDR2 SVGAGI. CDR3 length: 15 amino acids. The CDR3 reads CASSLSPDTDYEQYF. CDR3 bases: TGTGCCAGCAGCTTGTCCCCGGACACCGACTACGAGCAGTACTTC.

This sequence joins TRBV6-5 and TRBJ2-5, with TRBD1 identical over 7 bases. Germline V lookup: CDR1 MNHEY, CDR2 SVGAGI. This CDR3 spans 14 amino acids. V was clipped by 6 bases and J by 3 bases; unmatched bases: 7. The CDR3 region has the DNA TGTGCCAGCAGGCACGGGACAGTAAAAGAGACCCAGTACTTC. This gives the protein CASRHGTVKETQYF.

The chain employs TRBV27 and TRBJ1-2, with 7 bases identical to TRBD1. There are 16 residues in the CDR3. Germline loops: CDR1 MNHEY, CDR2 SMNVEV (reference sequence). V gave up 6 bases and J gave up 0 bases; unmatched junction bases: 10. The CDR3 DNA sequence: TGTGCCAGCAGCCCACAGGGGCCCTTCTCTAACTATGGCTACACCTTC. The encoded protein is CASSPQGPFSNYGYTF.

V gene TRBV6-6 combines with J gene TRBJ1-2; 7 bases fit TRBD1. There are 14 residues in the CDR3. The V gene's germline CDR1 is MNHNY and CDR2 SVGAGI (reference sequence). The V and J ends lost 5 bases and 8 bases, in that order; junction bases with no gene match: 11. The CDR3: CASSPDRASKGYTF. CDR3 nucleotide sequence: TGTGCCAGCAGTCCTGACAGGGCGTCAAAGGGCTACACCTTC.

V gene TRBV7-9 combines with J gene TRBJ2-5; 15 bases are a match to TRBD2. After removal of 5 bases from V and 5 bases from J, the junction contained 12 bases not matched to a gene. The CDR3 is 18 residues long. Germline lookup yields CDR1 SEHNR and CDR2 FQNEAQ (reference sequence). CDR3 bases: TGTGCCAGCAGCCCGGGACTAGCGGGGGGTACTCCCAAGGAGACCCAGTACTTC. This gives the protein CASSPGLAGGTPKETQYF.

The J gene is TRBJ2-2, the V gene TRBV2; 7 nucleotides align to TRBD2. The CDR3 runs to 15 residues. The V gene end was trimmed by 7 bases and the J gene end by 6 bases; junction bases not matched to a gene: 11. Germline V gives CDR1 SNHLY, CDR2 FYNNEI. The CDR3 reads CASKPEGGPAGELFF. In DNA form, the CDR3 reads TGTGCCAGCAAACCAGAGGGAGGGCCGGCCGGGGAGCTGTTTTTT.

This clone came up a few times. This CDR3 reads CASSLAGRGSTEAFF. CDR3 coding DNA: TGTGCCAGCAGCTTAGCGGGTAGGGGTAGCACTGAAGCTTTCTTT. The rearrangement joins TRBV7-6 to TRBJ1-1; tentatively, D is TRBD1 (5 bases). Germline V lookup: CDR1 SGHVS, CDR2 FNYEAQ. The length of the CDR3 is 15 residues. V was pared by 0 bases and J by 4 bases, with 12 bases between.

Points on this clone: The sample has other DNA sequences that encode this CDR3 too. The chain joins TRBV30 to TRBJ2-7; 8 bases line up with TRBD2. The length of the CDR3 is 13 residues. CDR1 is GTSNPN, CDR2 SVGIG, per germline (reference sequence). V was pared by 0 bases and J by 4 bases, with 2 bases of the junction left unmatched. CDR3 sequence reads: CAWSVGGGYEQYF. CDR3 DNA: TGTGCCTGGAGTGTCGGGGGGGGATACGAGCAGTACTTC.

V and J are TRBV7-2 and TRBJ1-1; the D is unclear. CDR3 length equals 15 residues. CDR1 and CDR2 (germline): SGHTA, FQGNSA. V lost 1 base, J lost 5 bases, and 14 bases lay in between. The CDR3, as DNA: TGTGCCAGCAGCTTAGGTCGGGGTTTAAGAACTGAAGCTTTCTTT. As protein: CASSLGRGLRTEAFF.

This sequence joins TRBV30 and TRBJ1-5; 7 nucleotides agree with TRBD1. Germline assignment: CDR1 GTSNPN and CDR2 SVGIG (reference sequence). The CDR3 has 17 residues. V dropped 1 base and J dropped 0; count of bases not matched to a gene: 9. The CDR3 DNA follows: TGTGCCTGGAGTGACAGGGGAGGCATCTATAGCAATCAGCCCCAGCATTTT. Translating gives CAWSDRGGIYSNQPQHF. Supplemented by reference TRBV30 and TRBJ1-5, the full variable domain reads SQTIHQWPATLVQPVGSPLSLECTVEGTSNPNLYWYRQAAGRGLQLLFYSVGIGQISSEVPQNLSASRPQDRQFILSSKKLLLSDSGFYLCAWSDRGGIYSNQPQHFGDGTRLSIL.